This record looks at one TCR beta chain sequence and its context. Deletions cut 6 bases from V and 5 bases from J, with 17 bases between. This CDR3 is built from 14 residues. Germline V CDR1 and CDR2: KGHSH, LQKENI. This sample is part of a study of T cell changes during pregnancy in multiple sclerosis. Sequenced by immunoSEQ multiplex PCR; TCRdb stores in-frame clones only, minus some. The repertoire includes roughly 48,000 clones, roughly 88% of them detected once, and around 1.2% sits in the top ten. The origin of this receptor is a female donor with multiple sclerosis, enrolled in a pregnancy study. V gene TRBV18 combines with J gene TRBJ2-7; D not resolved. The source was CD4+ T cells from peripheral blood mononuclear cells, collected in the second trimester of pregnancy. The DNA of the CDR3 is TGTGCCAGCTCCCAATCTGCCGGAGTCGACGAGCAGTACTTC. Encoded protein: CASSQSAGVDEQYF.